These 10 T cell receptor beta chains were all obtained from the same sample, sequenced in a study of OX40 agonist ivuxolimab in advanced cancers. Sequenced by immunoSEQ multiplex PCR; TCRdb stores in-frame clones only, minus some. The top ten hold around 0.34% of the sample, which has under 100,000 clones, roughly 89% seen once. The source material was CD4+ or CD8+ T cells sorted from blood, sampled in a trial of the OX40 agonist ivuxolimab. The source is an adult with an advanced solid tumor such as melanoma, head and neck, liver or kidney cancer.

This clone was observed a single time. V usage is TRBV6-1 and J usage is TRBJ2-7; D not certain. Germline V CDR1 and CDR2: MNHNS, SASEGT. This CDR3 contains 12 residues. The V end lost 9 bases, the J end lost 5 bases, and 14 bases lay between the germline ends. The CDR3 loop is CASTRSIDEQYF. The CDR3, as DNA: TGTGCCAGTACAAGGTCCATCGACGAGCAGTACTTC.

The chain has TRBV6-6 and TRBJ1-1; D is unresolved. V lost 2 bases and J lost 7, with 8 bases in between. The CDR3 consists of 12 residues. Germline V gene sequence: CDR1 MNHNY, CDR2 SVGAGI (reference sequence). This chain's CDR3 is CASSYRRGEAFF. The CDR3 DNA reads TGTGCCAGCAGTTACCGGCGTGGTGAAGCTTTCTTT.

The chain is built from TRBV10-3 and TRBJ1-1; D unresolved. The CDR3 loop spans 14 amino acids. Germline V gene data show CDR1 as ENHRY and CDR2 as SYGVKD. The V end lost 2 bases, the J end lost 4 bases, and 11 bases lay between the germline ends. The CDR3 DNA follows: TGTGCCATCAGTGAGGCGCCGTCGGGCACTGAAGCTTTCTTT. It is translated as CAISEAPSGTEAFF.

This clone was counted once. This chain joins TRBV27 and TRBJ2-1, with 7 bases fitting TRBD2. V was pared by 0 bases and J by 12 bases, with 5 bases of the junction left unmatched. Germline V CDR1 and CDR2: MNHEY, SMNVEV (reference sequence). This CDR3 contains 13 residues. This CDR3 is CASSLSSGEGQFF. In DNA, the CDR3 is TGTGCCAGCAGTTTATCAAGCGGGGAGGGGCAGTTCTTC.

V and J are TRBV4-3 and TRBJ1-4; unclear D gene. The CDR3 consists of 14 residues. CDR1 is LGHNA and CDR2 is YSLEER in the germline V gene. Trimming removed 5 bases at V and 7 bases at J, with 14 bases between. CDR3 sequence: CASSEGSLREKLFF. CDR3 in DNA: TGCGCCAGCAGCGAAGGGAGCTTGCGTGAAAAACTGTTTTTT.

CDR3 sequence reads: CASSPGNTIYF. The CDR3 nucleotides are TGTGCCAGCAGCCCTGGAAACACCATATATTTT. The chain uses TRBV7-2 and TRBJ1-3; D ambiguous. This CDR3 has 11 residues. CDR1 and CDR2 from the germline V gene are SGHTA and FQGNSA. Trimming took off 5 bases at V and 2 bases at J, with 1 base between the two ends.

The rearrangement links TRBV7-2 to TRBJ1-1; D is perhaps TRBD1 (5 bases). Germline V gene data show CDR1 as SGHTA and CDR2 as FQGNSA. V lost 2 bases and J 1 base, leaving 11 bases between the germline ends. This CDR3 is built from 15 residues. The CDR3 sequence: CASSLRRGGNTEAFF. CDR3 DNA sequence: TGTGCCAGCAGCTTAAGGAGGGGAGGGAACACTGAAGCTTTCTTT.

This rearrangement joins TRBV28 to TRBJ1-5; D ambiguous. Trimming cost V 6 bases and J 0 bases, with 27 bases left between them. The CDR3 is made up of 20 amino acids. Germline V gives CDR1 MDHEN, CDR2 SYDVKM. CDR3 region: CASSPRPLARPSYSNQPQHF. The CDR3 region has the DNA TGTGCCAGCAGCCCTCGCCCCCTGGCCAGGCCATCTTATAGCAATCAGCCCCAGCATTTT.

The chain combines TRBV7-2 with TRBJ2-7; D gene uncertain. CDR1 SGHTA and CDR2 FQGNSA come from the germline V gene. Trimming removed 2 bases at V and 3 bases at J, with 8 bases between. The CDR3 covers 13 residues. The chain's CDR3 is CASSLLGFYEQYF. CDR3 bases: TGTGCCAGCAGCTTATTAGGTTTCTACGAGCAGTACTTC.

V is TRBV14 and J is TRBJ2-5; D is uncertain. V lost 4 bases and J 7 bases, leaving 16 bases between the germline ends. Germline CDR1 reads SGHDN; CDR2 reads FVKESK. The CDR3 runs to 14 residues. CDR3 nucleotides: TGTGCCAGCAGCCGAACCGCTGGGGTCGGGACCCAGTACTTC. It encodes CASSRTAGVGTQYF.